This T cell receptor beta chain was found in a study of shared clonotypes between healthy human individuals. Across the whole study: Each donor contributed plates that comprised three CD4 naive, three CD4 memory, two CD8 naive and one CD8 memory. Study-wide points: The sampled material consisted only of blood, and tissue repertoires are likely to differ.

V was cut by 5 bases and J by 2 bases, with 15 bases left in between. This CDR3 is built from 15 residues. Germline V gene data show CDR1 as SGHTA and CDR2 as FQGTGA. Worth noting for this clone: Its matching antigen is unknown.

Genomic DNA of every subset was divided equally among multiple immunoSEQ plates. TCRdb's table, derived via immunoSEQ multiplex PCR, lists solely in-frame clones and lacks some. The sample includes fewer than 400,000 clones, around 72% of them seen just once. All the donors were Caucasian adults who lived in Nashville, Tennessee. The rearrangement uses TRBV7-3 and TRBJ1-1; D might be TRBD1 (6 bases). Material for sequencing was memory CD4+ T cells sorted from blood. The subset is: CD45RA-negative fraction. The sequence came from a man aged 30 to 39 in good health. The CDR3 DNA reads TGTGCCAGCAGCCCCACGGGGGCGAAAAACACTGAAGCTTTCTTT. Encoded protein: CASSPTGAKNTEAFF.